This TCR beta chain appears in the sequencing data of a study of cytomegalovirus exposure and HLA in healthy donors (dated by TCRdb to about 2017). Describing the broader study: In an earlier analysis of under 600 of the donors, roughly 300 Gb of sequence data and 90 million to 130 million unique TCR beta sequences from approximately 180 million T cells were reported. An early release that covered about 640 HLA-typed donors contained around 300 gigabases of sequencing data and about 84 million unique TCR sequences. Among the approximately 400 genotyped donors, around 81% belonged to the genetic ancestry cluster associated with self-reported Caucasian donors. The study aimed to test whether signatures of past pathogen exposure could be identified by cataloging public T cell receptors. The study used immunosequencing to profile the T cell repertoires of several hundred subjects and linked those repertoires to cytomegalovirus serostatus. In addition to the first cohort of 650 to 750 subjects, a separate validation cohort of over 90 different subjects was used. To predict cytomegalovirus infection status, the study brought together high-throughput TCR immunosequencing, statistical association of individual TCRs with disease status, and machine learning. A later analysis re-analyzed previously published TCR beta repertoires from 650 to 800 donors and added high-resolution HLA genotyping to study TCR occurrence patterns. In the later analysis, no new phenotypic data were used to find candidate immune exposures; instead, reliance was placed on TCR beta sequences and their occurrence across donors. An earlier analysis of around 640 of the donors used high-throughput TCR beta sequencing to judge whether each TCR beta V gene segment behaved as functional or pseudogenic. Donor age, sex, ethnicity and CMV serostatus were compiled together with the repertoire data. Genome-wide SNP genotypes for about 65% of the roughly 700 donors were used in a later genetic analysis, which treated that subset as a discovery cohort. Every discovery cohort repertoire had been produced on one sequencing platform. Both class I and class II loci were covered by HLA typing, at four-digit resolution. Typing coverage differed by locus: A, B, C, DRB1 and DQB1 were typed in about 620-630 donors, DQA1 in approximately 520, DPA1 in around 580, and DPB1 in roughly 450. A handful of DR-DQ haplotypes were handled as single units for association and clustering because linkage in the cohort was strong. Among some 410 genotyped donors of the cohort, an average of roughly 230,000 unique TCR beta nucleotide sequences was sequenced per donor, of which approximately 19% were non-productive.

The cohort consisted of fewer than 700 healthy bone marrow donors. At the time of sampling, every cohort member was nominally healthy, though immune exposures that went unrecorded were likely present. The donor tested CMV seronegative and was one of the 352 seronegative cohort members. A peripheral blood sample was provided by each donor, and peripheral blood mononuclear cells were used for TCR beta sequencing. The Qiagen DNeasy Blood Extraction Kit was used to extract genomic DNA from the blood cell samples. Points the paper makes about the study in general: Compared with the approximately 710-donor mean, donors in an Asian-associated ancestry cluster had fewer N-insertions in productive TCRs, according to a later genetic analysis. Strong co-occurrence of HLA alleles, especially DR and DQ, made assigning TCR associations to individual alleles difficult. In a later analysis, the rate of TCR association differed among HLA loci, with DRB1 alleles having the most associated TCRs and HLA-C alleles having the fewest. According to a later analysis, parvovirus B19, influenza, CMV and Epstein-Barr virus appeared linked to several top co-occurrence clusters. While some public TCRs were present in many individuals, most TCR sequences turned up only very rarely across donors. CMV serostatus was the only immune exposure information available for the cohort. In an earlier analysis of over 550 of the donors, most TCR beta V segments were observed in productive rearrangements about 90% or about 30% of the time, broadly matching IMGT annotations. In a later analysis, HLA-associated TCR beta chains were found to be more clonally expanded and to have lower generation probabilities than equally common non-associated chains. HLA typing was unavailable for some donors at each locus, so association tests used only the typed subset. A total of about 180 TCR beta chains were listed by the study as associated with cytomegalovirus. In a later analysis, about 17,000 TCR beta sequences were associated with specific HLA alleles at a false discovery rate of 0.05. The presence/absence analyses assumed that sequencing depth was roughly uniform across donors, and that assumption may not be true. According to the authors, the approach could potentially be generalized to other disease states and immunological phenotypes. In vitro tests confirmed that three of the cytomegalovirus-associated TCR beta chains recognize cytomegalovirus antigens. The classifier was reported to diagnose cytomegalovirus status with high specificity and sensitivity in both the original and validation cohorts. Correlated functional status among segregating V segments might be attributable to linkage disequilibrium, but an unknown experimental factor could not be ruled out. Because the 87-base-pair reads could not distinguish some IMGT-functional V segments, including TRBV6-2 and TRBV6-3, those segments were excluded. A further reported finding was that TCR beta sequences accurately predicted the HLA-A and HLA-B alleles for most subjects in the first cohort. The sequencing pipeline was judged likely to have produced a cluster of highly shared sequence variants as a technical artifact. Because counts were too low, approximately 18 rarely observed V segments, including chromosome 9 orphons, were excluded from the earlier analysis of 500 to 700 of the donors. Only TCR beta chains were sequenced in this cohort, and the absence of alpha or paired-chain data limited detectable features. In a later genetic analysis, a missense DCLRE1C variant was associated with V-gene and J-gene trimming of TCR beta chains, and the association was replicated in an independent cohort. In a later analysis, most CMV-associated TCR beta chains were found to appear HLA-restricted, with HLA associations seemingly driven largely by CMV exposure.

V is shortened by 7 bases, J by 7 bases, and the region joining them spans 19 bases. The CDR3 runs 14 amino acids, cysteine and phenylalanine included. Only CDR3 DNA is held: 42 bases, read in frame from base 1. The germline V gene provides CDR1 MNHEY and CDR2 SVGAGI. Library method: the immunoSEQ multiplex PCR assay. A mixture of 60 forward primers for TCR Vbeta segments and 13 reverse primers for TCR Jbeta segments was used in the multiplex PCR. A multiplex PCR assay on genomic DNA amplified the CDR3 region of rearranged TCR beta genes. The Illumina HiSeq System was used to sequence the amplified TCR beta libraries as 87-base-pair reads. The authors processed their data as follows. A later analysis counted 65 million to 90 million unique TCR beta chains across the 550 to 800 repertoires, and roughly 9.9 million of these chains were shared by at least two donors. To remove PCR and sequencing errors, raw reads were error-corrected and collapsed into unique sequences using a nearest-neighbor algorithm that merged closely related sequences. CDR3 sequences were aligned to IMGT reference sequences to assign V, D and J gene segments. For a sequence to be retained, a match of at least six nucleotides to both a V gene segment and a J gene segment was required. A rearrangement was called productive if the CDR3 had no stop codons and remained in frame with V and J, and every other rearrangement was called non-productive. Following IMGT convention, CDR3 was defined as the stretch from the second conserved V-encoded cysteine to the conserved J-encoded phenylalanine. The earlier analysis of some 550 of the donors excluded any sequence lacking an unambiguous match to a single V gene segment. In an earlier analysis of some 590 of the donors, a V segment was called functional when productive rearrangements were above 56.7%, and segregating when the standard deviation between donors exceeded 5%. A statistical classification framework was built for diagnosing cytomegalovirus status from the catalog of TCR beta chain sequences. In a later analysis, TCR nucleotide sequences were compared against IMGT/GENE-DB human TR gene sequences so that V and J genes could be assigned. A later analysis assigned CDR3 sequences and most-parsimonious VDJ recombination scenarios with the TCRdist pipeline. In a later analysis, each TCR beta chain was defined by its CDR3 amino acid sequence together with its V-gene family, and reads without a unique V-gene family were excluded. A later analysis removed roughly 590 highly shared, low-generation-probability nucleotide sequences to deal with suspected cross-contamination and a sequencing artifact. A later analysis calculated a clonal expansion index for each public chain from normalized within-repertoire ranks of inferred template counts. A later analysis computed generation probabilities with a VDJ recombination model fitted to out-of-frame rearrangements, and checked the results against IGoR. In a later analysis, TCR-TCR, TCR-HLA and TCR-CMV co-occurrence was scored with hypergeometric tests, and a repertoire-size bias correction was applied to TCR pairs. False discovery rates were estimated in a later analysis by permuting HLA or CMV assignments 20 times. In a later analysis, co-occurring TCRs were grouped with DBSCAN, and TCRdist sequence similarity was added when clustering was performed within HLA-allele-positive subsets. For co-occurrence clustering, repertoires with fewer than 30,000 or more than 120,000 public chains were excluded, along with roughly 5 repertoires with anomalous nucleotide sharing. TCRdb's version of the immuneACCESS table is confined to in-frame rearrangements and falls short of the full clone set. An unresolved V gene accounts for under half of the shortfall where checked; the remainder is of unknown origin. Clone size and the V and J calls come from that table; the DNA yielded D and trimming. The sample has a few hundred thousand clones on record, 65% to 90% of them singletons. The ten top clones hold just over 1.4% of the sample.

On this clone: There is no known antigen for this receptor. Base quality data are lacking; no much larger clone is found one base away.

The clonotype was recovered from a girl aged 5 to 17 in good health and CMV-seronegative. What was sequenced was PBMCs. The chain was built from TRBV6-5 and TRBJ1-1; the D gene is possibly TRBD1, with 5 bases matching. The DNA sequence reads TGTGCCAGCACCTTGGGGGTTGGGGGGGGTGAAGCTTTCTTT. Translated, it gives CASTLGVGGGEAFF.